The clone carrying this T cell receptor (beta chain) was recorded many times. Its target is not known. This specimen belongs to a study of T cells in Graves' hyperthyroidism and ophthalmopathy. Overall study results and limits: The model forecast ophthalmopathy, anticipating it by a median around 6.5 months before onset. Most expanded thyroid clonotypes above 0.001 recurred in blood.

This CDR3 region has 15 residues. The V end was cut by 0 bases, the J end by 2 bases, with 11 bases between. CDR1 DFQATT and CDR2 SNEGSKA come from the germline V gene (reference sequence). RNA transcripts were the template for amplifying TCR beta CDR3 regions. Initially, a first-round RT-PCR of the TCR CDR3 employed the HTBI primer set. TCRdb ran MiXCR on the multiplex PCR reads and lists one entry per CDR3 protein. Counted here are some 370,000 distinct CDR3 sequences, about 15% occurring once; the ten biggest clones make up roughly 35%. The chain uses TRBV20-1 and TRBJ1-5, with D perhaps TRBD1 (6 bases). The sequence was obtained from a woman under 40 with Graves' hyperthyroidism that later progressed to Graves' ophthalmopathy. Sequencing was carried out using blood. This CDR3 reads CSARDYRERNQPQHF. The CDR3 bases are TGCAGTGCTAGAGACTACAGGGAACGCAATCAGCCCCAGCATTTT.